This TCR beta chain was recorded in a study of cytomegalovirus exposure and HLA in healthy donors. Study-level results: In a later analysis, a genetic analysis reported fewer productive-TCR N-insertions in an Asian-associated ancestry cluster than the cohort average. Cytomegalovirus status was reportedly diagnosed by the classifier with high specificity and sensitivity. Follow-up analysis seemed to connect common viral pathogens with several of the most significant clusters identified. Associated with HLA alleles at 0.05 false discovery rate in a later analysis were some 16,000 TCR beta sequences.

The PCR used 60 Vbeta and 13 Jbeta primers. The protocol was immunoSEQ multiplex PCR, while the TCRdb copy is restricted to in-frame clones and leaves out a portion. The data show about 90,000 clones, 70% to 85% seen once. This CDR3 has 17 amino acids. Germline-derived CDR1 and CDR2 are KGHSH and LQKENI. V gave up 0 bases and J gave up 4 bases; unmatched junction bases: 11. Note on this clone: Its specificity is unknown.

The sample taken for sequencing was PBMCs. The TCR sequence derives from a young man in good health and CMV-seropositive. The chain is built from TRBV18 and TRBJ1-2; the match to TRBD1 covers 7 bases. Here the CDR3 reads CASSPPKGAPGFYGYTF. In DNA form, the CDR3 reads TGTGCCAGCTCACCACCTAAGGGGGCTCCTGGATTCTATGGCTACACCTTC.